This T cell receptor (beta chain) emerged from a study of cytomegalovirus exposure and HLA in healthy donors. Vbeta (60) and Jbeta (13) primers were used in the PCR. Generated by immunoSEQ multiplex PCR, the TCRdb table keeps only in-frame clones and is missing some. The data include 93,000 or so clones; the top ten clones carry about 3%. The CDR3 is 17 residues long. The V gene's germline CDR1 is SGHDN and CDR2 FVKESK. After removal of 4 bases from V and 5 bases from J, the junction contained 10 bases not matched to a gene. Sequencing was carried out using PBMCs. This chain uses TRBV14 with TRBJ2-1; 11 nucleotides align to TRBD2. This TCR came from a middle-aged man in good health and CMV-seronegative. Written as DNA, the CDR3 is TGTGCCAGCAGCCGATCCGGGACTAGCGGTAACAACAATGAGCAGTTCTTC. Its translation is CASSRSGTSGNNNEQFF.